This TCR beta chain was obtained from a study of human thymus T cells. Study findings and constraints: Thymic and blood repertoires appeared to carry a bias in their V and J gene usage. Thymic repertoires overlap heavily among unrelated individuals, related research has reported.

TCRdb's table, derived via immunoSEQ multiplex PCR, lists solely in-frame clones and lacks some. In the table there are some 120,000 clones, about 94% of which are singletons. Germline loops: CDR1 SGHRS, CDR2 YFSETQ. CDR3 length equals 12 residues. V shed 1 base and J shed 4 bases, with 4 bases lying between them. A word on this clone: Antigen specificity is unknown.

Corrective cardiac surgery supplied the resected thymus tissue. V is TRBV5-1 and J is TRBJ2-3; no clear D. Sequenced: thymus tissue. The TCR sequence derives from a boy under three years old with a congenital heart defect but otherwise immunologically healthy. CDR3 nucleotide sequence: TGCGCCAGCAGCTTGAGTGCAGATACGCAGTATTTT. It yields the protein CASSLSADTQYF.